This note documents a single T cell receptor (beta chain) sequence. The target of this receptor is not known. It has no much larger one-base neighbor in the sample; base qualities were not kept. The treatment or condition label for this specimen denotes: allogeneic hematopoietic cell transplantation with graft depleted of TCRalphabeta T cells and CD19 B cells. The children who served as transplant recipients had been given grafts of TCRalphabeta/CD19-depleted allogeneic hematopoietic cells. The data derive from a study of T-cell reconstitution after alpha-beta-depleted transplantation in children (dated by TCRdb to 2016 to 2017). Concerning the study at large: Using TCR repertoire profiling, the study quantitatively followed how T-cell immune reconstitution unfolded in children after TCRalphabeta/CD19-depleted allogeneic hematopoietic cell transplantation.

Libraries came from PCR. These reads were obtained on an Illumina HiSeq 2500. TCR library preparation used molecular barcoding, with unique molecular identifiers applied to normalize quantification of the TCRbeta repertoire. TCRdb passed the public sequencing reads through fastp at Q25 and MiXCR, retaining productive beta sequences. Rows merge per CDR3 protein into single entries with the most common DNA and genes. This sample comprises under 450,000 distinct CDR3 sequences, about 16% of them detected only once. The ten most abundant clones make up roughly 29% of the sample. Study-level results and caveats: Over the following months the frequencies of hyperexpanded clones went down, and after one year T-cell counts and TCRbeta diversity were mostly credited to newly produced T cells. The apparently early alphabetaT-cell count recovery about two months after transplant was reportedly dependent on only several hundred rapidly expanded clones derived from non-depleted graft cells. In some patients, high TCRbeta diversity at day 60 was attributed to recipient T cells and intrathymic progenitors that had survived conditioning.

In the germline V gene, CDR1 corresponds to SGHAT and CDR2 to FQNNGV. The V end loses 3 bases and the J end loses 2 bases, and a stretch of 8 bases separates them. From its cysteine to its phenylalanine, the CDR3 spans 15 amino acids. Only the CDR3 portion is preserved as DNA: 45 bases, with reading frame beginning at the first base. Sequenced here: PBMCs, mostly from graft donor cells, sampled 360 days after TCRalphabeta/CD19-depleted stem cell transplant. Rearrangement joined TRBV11-2 to TRBJ1-6; the D gene is unclear. This TCR was recovered from a boy younger than two who had a stem cell transplant for Wiskott-Aldrich syndrome, so the T cells may come from the graft donor. The nucleotide sequence is given as TGTGCCAGCAGCTTTAGAGCCGCCTATAATTCACCCCTCCACTTT. The translation is CASSFRAAYNSPLHF.